This T cell receptor beta chain was recovered during a study of blood T cell repertoires in COVID-19. Overall study: From T cells, B-cell-depleted T cells, or PBMCs came the material, which was cDNA or gDNA.

Per the authors' pipeline: From reference gene primer amplification, estimates of nucleated cell counts were derived. Some clones are missing from TCRdb's copy, which holds only in-frame ones; the method was immunoSEQ multiplex PCR. The DNA was the basis for D and trimming; V, J and clone size are from that table. The data contain 300,000 to 350,000 clones, over 80% of them singletons. The V gene's germline CDR1 is SGHVS and CDR2 FQNEAQ. The CDR3 extends over 15 amino acids. J lost 3 bases, V lost 5 bases, and 9 bases had no gene match. The TCR sequence derives from a man aged 30 to 39 with COVID-19, enrolled during active disease. The chain is built from TRBV7-8 and TRBJ2-5; TRBD1 matches at 7 bases. Sequencing was done on a sample of peripheral blood. The CDR3 loop reads CASSPYSTGEETQYF. The CDR3 bases are TGTGCCAGCAGCCCCTACTCTACAGGGGAAGAGACCCAGTACTTC.